What follows are 11 T cell receptor beta chains derived from one specimen sequenced in a study of T cell changes during pregnancy in multiple sclerosis. Repertoires were generated with immunoSEQ multiplex PCR, while TCRdb's copy carries only in-frame clones and drops some. The sample consists of around 29,000 clones, over 85% of them appearing once. Sequenced here: CD4+ T cells from peripheral blood mononuclear cells, sampled in the first trimester of pregnancy. The receptors were gathered from a female donor with multiple sclerosis, enrolled in a pregnancy study.

The chain carries TRBV27 and TRBJ1-5; 7 bases fit TRBD1. In germline, CDR1 is MNHEY, CDR2 SMNVEV (reference sequence). The CDR3 length is 16 residues. The V segment lost 4 bases and the J segment 2 bases; nucleotides outside the gene matches: 8. In nucleotides, the CDR3 is TGTGCCAGCAGTTCCCCGACAGGGACCCGCAATCAGCCCCAGCATTTT. Protein sequence: CASSSPTGTRNQPQHF.

The CDR3 nucleotides are TGTGCCAGCAGCCGGGCCCTTAATGAAAAACTGTTTTTT. Its protein is CASSRALNEKLFF. The chain couples TRBV14 to TRBJ1-4; D call uncertain. V lost 4 bases and J 4 bases, leaving 7 bases between the germline ends. Germline lookup yields CDR1 SGHDN and CDR2 FVKESK. CDR3 length: 13 residues.

The rearrangement uses TRBV29-1 and TRBJ2-7; perhaps TRBD1 as D (7 bases). The CDR3 has 14 amino acids. The V and J ends lost 5 bases and 3 bases respectively, with 17 bases between them. From germline, CDR1 is SQVTM and CDR2 ANQGSEA. Written as DNA, the CDR3 is TGCAGCGTTCAGGGGGGACTTGGCCTCTACGAGCAGTACTTC. It is translated as CSVQGGLGLYEQYF.

The chain links TRBV7-9 to TRBJ1-2; D not resolved. Trimming took off 0 bases at V and 4 bases at J, with 9 bases between the two ends. This CDR3 has 14 amino acids. From germline, CDR1 is SEHNR and CDR2 FQNEAQ (reference sequence). CDR3 in amino acids: CASSLARSIYGYTF. The CDR3 coding sequence is TGTGCCAGCAGCTTAGCCCGGAGTATCTATGGCTACACCTTC.

This sequence joins TRBV10-3 and TRBJ1-1; 7 bases fit TRBD1. Germline V gene data show CDR1 as ENHRY and CDR2 as SYGVKD. Trimming at V came to 10 bases and at J to 3 bases, leaving 8 bases not matched to a gene. CDR3 length: 13 residues. The CDR3 DNA sequence: TGTGCCAGGCGACAGGGTCCGCACACTGAAGCTTTCTTT. It encodes CARRQGPHTEAFF.

The rearrangement links TRBV7-2 to TRBJ2-7; 9 positions agree with TRBD1. Trimming took 2 bases from V and 6 from J; bases not matched to a gene: 2. Germline V CDR1 and CDR2: SGHTA, FQGNSA. The CDR3 length is 13 residues. The CDR3 DNA reads as TGTGCCAGCAGCTTACCGGGACAGGGCGAGCAGTACTTC. It specifies CASSLPGQGEQYF.

V is TRBV5-1 and J is TRBJ2-3, with TRBD2 matching over 7 bases. The CDR3 spans 15 residues. CDR1 and CDR2 (germline): SGHRS, YFSETQ. The V gene end was trimmed by 3 bases and the J gene end by 1 base; junction bases not matched to a gene: 5. CDR3 coding DNA: TGCGCCAGCAGCTACGGGGGGTTGGGCACAGATACGCAGTATTTT. Encoded protein: CASSYGGLGTDTQYF.

The V call is TRBV25-1, the J call TRBJ2-3; the D gene is possibly TRBD1 (6 bases). Germline CDR1 and CDR2: MGHDK and SYGVNS. V was pared by 6 bases and J by 6 bases, with 16 bases between. CDR3 size: 14 residues. The CDR3, as DNA: TGTGCCAGCAGGGCTAACAGGGACGCGGATACGCAGTATTTT. Translating gives CASRANRDADTQYF.

The V call is TRBV2, the J call TRBJ1-1, with D tentatively TRBD1 (5 bases). CDR1 and CDR2 from the germline V gene are SNHLY and FYNNEI. The CDR3 covers 14 residues. With 7 bases removed from V and 1 base from J, the gap between germline ends came to 13 bases. The CDR3 DNA is TGTGCCAGCATTACTCAGGGATCGAACACTGAAGCTTTCTTT. Its translation is CASITQGSNTEAFF.

Worth noting for this clone: The final CDR3 position lacks the conserved phenylalanine or tryptophan, pointing to a likely read error. It is unclear where the CDR3 begins or ends on the DNA, so no DNA is shown, and the CDR3 is as TCRdb lists it. The V gene is TRBV27, the J gene TRBJ2-7; the table's D gene call, TRBD2, was not cross checked with the DNA. The germline V gene has CDR1 MNHEY and CDR2 SMNVEV (reference sequence). The CDR3 adds up to 9 amino acids, both ends counted. The CDR3 region is CASSLNPGG.

The chain links TRBV4-3 to TRBJ2-3, with 9 bases aligning to TRBD1. The germline V gene encodes CDR1 LGHNA and CDR2 YSLEER. This CDR3 comprises 15 residues. V dropped 4 bases and J dropped 4; count of bases not matched to a gene: 6. CDR3 residues: CASSLQDRGADTQYF. CDR3 in DNA: TGCGCCAGCAGCCTTCAGGACAGGGGAGCAGATACGCAGTATTTT.